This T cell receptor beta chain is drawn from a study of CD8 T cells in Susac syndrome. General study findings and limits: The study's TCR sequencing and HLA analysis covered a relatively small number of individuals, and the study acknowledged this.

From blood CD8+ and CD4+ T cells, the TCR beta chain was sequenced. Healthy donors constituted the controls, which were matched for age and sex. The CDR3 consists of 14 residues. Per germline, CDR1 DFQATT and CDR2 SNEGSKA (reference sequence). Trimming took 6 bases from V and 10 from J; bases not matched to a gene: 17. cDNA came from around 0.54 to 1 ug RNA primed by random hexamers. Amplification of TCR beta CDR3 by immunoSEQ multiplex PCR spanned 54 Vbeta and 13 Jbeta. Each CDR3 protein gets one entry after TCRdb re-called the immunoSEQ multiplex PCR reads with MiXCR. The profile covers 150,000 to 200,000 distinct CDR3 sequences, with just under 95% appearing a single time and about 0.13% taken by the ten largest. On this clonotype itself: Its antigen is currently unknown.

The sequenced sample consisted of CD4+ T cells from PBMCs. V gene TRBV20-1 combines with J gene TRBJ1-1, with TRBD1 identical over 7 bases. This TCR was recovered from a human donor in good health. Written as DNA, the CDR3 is TGCAGTGCCGCCGACCCTAAAACAGGGGACGGAGCTTTCTTT. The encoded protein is CSAADPKTGDGAFF.